These 32 T cell receptor beta chains share one sample of origin, sequenced in a study of blood T cell repertoires in COVID-19. The assay was immunoSEQ multiplex PCR, and TCRdb's table has in-frame clones only and misses some. The sample carries 210,000 or so clones, around 90% recorded once. The source material was peripheral blood. The receptor source for this set is a man aged 35 to 55 with acute or convalescent COVID-19.

This rearrangement joins TRBV25-1 to TRBJ2-7, with 7 nucleotides matching TRBD1. CDR1 is MGHDK, CDR2 SYGVNS, per germline. The CDR3 has 13 amino acids. J lost 2 bases, V lost 8 bases, and 6 bases had no gene match. CDR3 sequence: CASGDSNTYEQYF. The CDR3 DNA follows: TGTGCCAGCGGGGACAGCAATACCTACGAGCAGTACTTC.

The chain uses TRBV19 and TRBJ1-1; the D gene is possibly TRBD1 (6 bases). Germline CDR1 reads LNHDA; CDR2 reads SQIVND (reference sequence). The CDR3 extends over 13 amino acids. Trimming removed 5 bases from V and 2 bases from J, with 9 bases in between. CDR3 sequence: CASSEQGNTEAFF. CDR3 DNA: TGTGCCAGTAGTGAACAGGGAAACACTGAAGCTTTCTTT.

The chain links TRBV5-1 to TRBJ2-1; the match to TRBD2 covers 10 bases. V lost 3 bases to trimming and J lost 9 bases; unmatched junction nucleotides: 15. CDR1 and CDR2 from the germline V gene are SGHRS and YFSETQ. The CDR3 is 17 residues long. CDR3 residues: CASSSFIAGGSAGEQFF. CDR3 DNA sequence: TGCGCCAGCAGCTCCTTCATAGCGGGGGGCTCCGCCGGTGAGCAGTTCTTC.

The V and J genes are TRBV12-3 or TRBV12-4 and TRBJ2-5; D perhaps matches TRBD2 (5 bases). This CDR3 region has 13 residues. Trimming removed 4 bases at V and 3 bases at J, with 9 bases between. Here the CDR3 reads CASSSRLKETQYF. The CDR3 coding sequence is TGTGCCAGCAGTTCCCGACTAAAAGAGACCCAGTACTTC.

This clone was observed a few times. J is TRBJ2-5 and V is TRBV3-1 (or the pseudogene TRBV3-2), with D possibly matching TRBD1 (5 bases). The CDR3 is 14 residues long. Trimming cost V 1 base and J 0 bases, with 6 bases left between them. Germline loops: CDR1 LGHDT, CDR2 YNNKEL (reference sequence). In DNA, the CDR3 is TGTGCCAGCAGCCAAGGGACACACCAAGAGACCCAGTACTTC. It encodes CASSQGTHQETQYF.

The genes are TRBV28 and TRBJ2-7; unclear D gene. Germline V lookup: CDR1 MDHEN, CDR2 SYDVKM. V lost 6 bases, J lost 4 bases, and 10 bases lay in between. This CDR3 is 12 amino acids long. In DNA form, the CDR3 reads TGTGCCAGCAGCCTCTCTTTTTACGAGCAGTACTTC. It is translated as CASSLSFYEQYF.

The V call is TRBV28, the J call TRBJ2-5; D is unclear. The ends were cut back, 5 bases at V and 2 bases at J, with 21 bases in the middle. CDR1 MDHEN and CDR2 SYDVKM come from the germline V gene. CDR3 length: 17 residues. The CDR3 DNA reads TGTGCCAGCAGTCTACGAGACCGACGGGTCCGACAAGAGACCCAGTACTTC. The encoded protein is CASSLRDRRVRQETQYF. Full variable domain (missing parts from reference TRBV28 and TRBJ2-5): DVKVTQSSRYLVKRTGEKVFLECVQDMDHENMFWYRQDPGLGLRLIYFSYDVKMKEKGDIPEGYSVSREKKERFSLILESASTNQTSMYLCASSLRDRRVRQETQYFGPGTRLLVL.

V is TRBV7-2 and J is TRBJ2-7, with TRBD2 matching 7 bases. The CDR3 contains 15 residues. Per germline, CDR1 SGHTA and CDR2 FQGNSA. Trimming cost V 5 bases and J 2 bases; bases outside gene matches: 9. The CDR3 DNA reads TGTGCCAGCAGCGCTACTAGCCGGGGGGCCTACGAGCAGTACTTC. Protein: CASSATSRGAYEQYF.

The chain uses TRBV9 and TRBJ2-7; 7 positions match TRBD2. The CDR3 runs to 14 residues. Trimming at V came to 3 bases and at J to 0 bases, leaving 3 bases not matched to a gene. In germline, CDR1 is SGDLS, CDR2 YYNGEE. For the CDR3, the DNA is TGTGCCAGCAGCGGGAGCGGGGACTCCTACGAGCAGTACTTC. This translates into CASSGSGDSYEQYF.

The CDR3 DNA sequence: TGTGCCAGCAGCCGAAGGGGCATTAGGGAAAAACTGTTTTTT. Encoded protein: CASSRRGIREKLFF. The chain couples TRBV3-1 (or the pseudogene TRBV3-2) to TRBJ1-4, with a weak D call TRBD1 (5 bases). Germline CDR1 LGHDT, CDR2 YNNKEL (reference sequence). The ends were cut back, 4 bases at V and 8 bases at J, with 14 bases in the middle. The CDR3 spans 14 residues.

This rearrangement joins TRBV28 to TRBJ1-5, with unresolved D. CDR3 length equals 12 residues. V was cut by 3 bases and J by 6 bases, with 6 bases left in between. Germline CDR1 and CDR2: MDHEN and SYDVKM. CDR3 region: CASSLRFQPQHF. The DNA for the CDR3 is TGTGCCAGCAGTTTGAGGTTTCAGCCCCAGCATTTT.

V is TRBV5-8 and J is TRBJ1-6, with 7 bases fitting TRBD1. Germline V gene lookup returns CDR1 SGHTS and CDR2 YDEGEE. The trim removed 6 bases at V and 4 bases at J, leaving 7 bases unmatched. This CDR3 spans 15 amino acids. CDR3: CASIVEGAYNSPLHF. In DNA, the CDR3 is TGTGCCAGCATCGTCGAGGGGGCATATAATTCACCCCTCCACTTT.

On this clone itself: Other DNA sequences in the same sample also yield this CDR3. This chain links TRBV6-5 with TRBJ2-1; the match to TRBD1 covers 8 bases. Germline loops: CDR1 MNHEY, CDR2 SVGAGI. V shed 3 bases, J shed 0 bases, and the junction held 1 base outside the gene matches. There are 15 residues in the CDR3. The CDR3 is CASSYTGGSYNEQFF. The DNA of the CDR3 is TGTGCCAGCAGTTATACAGGGGGCTCCTACAATGAGCAGTTCTTC.

The CDR3 region has the DNA TGCGCCAGCAGCCAAGAGTCAGGGCCAAGGTTGGATACGCAGTATTTT. It yields the protein CASSQESGPRLDTQYF. V gene TRBV4-3 combines with J gene TRBJ2-3; a possible D gene is TRBD1 (5 bases). CDR1 and CDR2 from the germline V gene are LGHNA and YSLEER. V lost 0 bases to trimming and J lost 6 bases, with 16 bases between them. The CDR3 consists of 16 residues.

Written as DNA, the CDR3 is TGTGCCAGCAGCTTAGTAGGGGACAGTGAAGCTTTCTTT. Protein product: CASSLVGDSEAFF. The genes are TRBV7-9 and TRBJ1-1, with TRBD1 matching 7 bases. CDR1 SEHNR and CDR2 FQNEAQ come from the germline V gene (reference sequence). The CDR3 has 13 residues. V lost 1 base to trimming and J lost 7 bases; unmatched junction nucleotides: 3.

The chain employs TRBV7-6 and TRBJ1-1, with TRBD1 as a possible D gene (6 bases). This CDR3 region has 17 residues. Trimming took off 0 bases at V and 0 bases at J, with 14 bases between the two ends. Per germline, CDR1 SGHVS and CDR2 FNYEAQ. CDR3 loop: CASSLAVGGRLNTEAFF. The CDR3 nucleotides read TGTGCCAGCAGCTTAGCCGTGGGGGGGCGGTTGAACACTGAAGCTTTCTTT.

V gene TRBV29-1 combines with J gene TRBJ1-5, with D uncertain. The CDR3 is made up of 13 amino acids. Germline V gene sequence: CDR1 SQVTM, CDR2 ANQGSEA. Trimming removed 3 bases at V and 2 bases at J, with 8 bases between. CDR3 region: CSVEPGGNQPQHF. In DNA, the CDR3 is TGCAGCGTTGAGCCGGGTGGCAATCAGCCCCAGCATTTT.

The chain employs TRBV2 and TRBJ2-3; D may be TRBD1 (5 bases). This CDR3 has 15 residues. V was trimmed by 6 bases and J by 1 base, leaving 14 bases between them. Germline V gene data show CDR1 as SNHLY and CDR2 as FYNNEI. CDR3 DNA sequence: TGTGCCAGCAGAGGCGACAGAAGCCGCACAGATACGCAGTATTTT. It yields the protein CASRGDRSRTDTQYF.

V is TRBV23-1 and J is TRBJ1-1, with 8 bases fitting TRBD1. TRBV23-1 is designated an ORF whose function remains uncertain. Trimming cost V 1 base and J 3 bases; bases outside gene matches: 7. This CDR3 is 16 amino acids long. CDR3 in amino acids: CASSQYRGNDDTEAFF. CDR3 nucleotides: TGCGCCAGCAGTCAATACAGGGGGAATGATGACACTGAAGCTTTCTTT.

In its sample, this clone was seen many times. In DNA, the CDR3 is TGTGCCTGGAGGGGACAGGGGATCTCTGGAAACACCATATATTTT. The encoded protein is CAWRGQGISGNTIYF. The chain has TRBV30 and TRBJ1-3, with 10 positions matching TRBD1. The V segment lost 3 bases and the J segment 0 bases; nucleotides outside the gene matches: 2. Germline CDR1 reads GTSNPN; CDR2 reads SVGIG (reference sequence). This CDR3 spans 15 amino acids.

This clone was picked up one time. The CDR3 sequence: CASSDRGATNEKLFF. In DNA form, the CDR3 reads TGTGCCAGCAGTGATCGGGGGGCGACTAATGAAAAACTGTTTTTT. The chain has TRBV6-1 and TRBJ1-4; D may be TRBD1 (6 bases). V was cut by 3 bases and J by 2 bases, with 10 bases left in between. Germline V gene lookup returns CDR1 MNHNS and CDR2 SASEGT. CDR3 length: 15 amino acids.

The chain is built from TRBV29-1 and TRBJ2-7; 9 bases line up with TRBD1. Germline V gives CDR1 SQVTM, CDR2 ANQGSEA. V was pared by 5 bases and J by 5 bases, with 4 bases of the junction left unmatched. The CDR3 sequence is 12 residues long. DNA of the CDR3: TGCAGCGTTCTGACAGGGGGTAACGAGCAGTACTTC. As protein: CSVLTGGNEQYF.

V and J are TRBV30 and TRBJ2-7; 7 bases align to TRBD1. Germline CDR1 GTSNPN, CDR2 SVGIG (reference sequence). The CDR3 totals 13 residues. With V trimmed by 4 bases and J by 4 bases, 7 bases remained unmatched. The CDR3 DNA is TGTGCCTGGAACCCAGGGGGTCGGTACGAGCAGTACTTC. It yields the protein CAWNPGGRYEQYF.

The chain combines TRBV6-5 with TRBJ2-7, with a possible D match to TRBD1 (5 bases). The CDR3 consists of 12 residues. The germline CDR1 and CDR2 sequences are MNHEY and SVGAGI. V was shortened by 2 bases and J by 10 bases, with 12 bases between the two germline ends. Here the CDR3 DNA reads TGTGCCAGCAGTTACCTAACAGGCCCCCAGTACTTC. Protein sequence: CASSYLTGPQYF.

The chain joins TRBV11-2 to TRBJ2-1, with D uncertain. V lost 4 bases and J 3 bases, leaving 7 bases between the germline ends. The CDR3 has 13 residues. Germline CDR1 is SGHAT and CDR2 is FQNNGV. CDR3 sequence: CASSSELYNEQFF. CDR3 sequence (DNA): TGTGCCAGCAGCTCTGAACTCTACAATGAGCAGTTCTTC.

V and J are TRBV3-1 (or the pseudogene TRBV3-2) and TRBJ2-3; tentatively, D is TRBD1 (5 bases). V was clipped by 4 bases and J by 2 bases, with 22 bases between them. The CDR3 extends over 18 amino acids. Per germline, CDR1 LGHDT and CDR2 YNNKEL (reference sequence). The CDR3 DNA is TGTGCCAGCAGCCCGTCCCCCCACAGGTATCTTGACACAGATACGCAGTATTTT. It specifies CASSPSPHRYLDTDTQYF.

The chain combines TRBV5-4 with TRBJ2-1, with 10 positions matching TRBD2. The V and J ends lost 3 bases and 7 bases, in that order; junction bases with no gene match: 10. From germline, CDR1 is SGHNT and CDR2 YYREEE (reference sequence). The CDR3 has 16 residues. CDR3 sequence: CASSYPSGGAANEQFF. The DNA of the CDR3 is TGTGCCAGCAGCTATCCGAGCGGGGGGGCCGCGAATGAGCAGTTCTTC.

The CDR3 reads CASSQGTNYGYTF. The CDR3 DNA follows: TGCGCCAGCAGCCAGGGAACTAACTATGGCTACACCTTC. The chain joins TRBV5-1 to TRBJ1-2; a possible D gene is TRBD1 (5 bases). The CDR3 contains 13 residues. Trimming left V 4 bases short and J 0 bases short, with 7 bases between. In germline, CDR1 is SGHRS, CDR2 YFSETQ.

This sequence joins TRBV3-1 (or the pseudogene TRBV3-2) and TRBJ2-2; D perhaps matches TRBD1 (8 bases). CDR3 length equals 15 residues. CDR1 is LGHDT, CDR2 YNNKEL, per germline (reference sequence). With 5 bases removed from V and 7 bases from J, the gap between germline ends came to 17 bases. The CDR3 protein is CASSRGGQVYGELFF. CDR3 in DNA: TGTGCCAGCAGCAGGGGGGGACAGGTGTACGGGGAGCTGTTTTTT.

The CDR3 DNA is TGTGCCAGCAGACCCGGGACAGCGCTATATGGCTACACCTTC. It is translated as CASRPGTALYGYTF. The gene calls are TRBV6-1 and TRBJ1-2, with TRBD1 matching 7 bases. Germline CDR1 and CDR2: MNHNS and SASEGT. The V segment lost 6 bases and the J segment 5 bases; nucleotides outside the gene matches: 9. CDR3 length equals 14 residues.

The rearrangement joins TRBV7-6 to TRBJ2-3; TRBD1 matches 8 bases. The CDR3 is 15 amino acids. V was clipped by 6 bases and J by 2 bases; unmatched bases: 7. Per germline, CDR1 SGHVS and CDR2 FNYEAQ. The CDR3 protein is CASRRTGISTDTQYF. Here the CDR3 DNA reads TGTGCCAGCAGGAGGACAGGGATTTCCACAGATACGCAGTATTTT.

The chain employs TRBV18 and TRBJ1-1; the D is unclear. V lost 4 bases to trimming and J lost 4 bases, with 16 bases between them. Germline V gene lookup returns CDR1 KGHSH and CDR2 LQKENI. CDR3 length: 15 amino acids. CDR3 in DNA: TGTGCCAGCTCACTGAACGGGGAGTTGGGCACTGAAGCTTTCTTT. It encodes CASSLNGELGTEAFF.